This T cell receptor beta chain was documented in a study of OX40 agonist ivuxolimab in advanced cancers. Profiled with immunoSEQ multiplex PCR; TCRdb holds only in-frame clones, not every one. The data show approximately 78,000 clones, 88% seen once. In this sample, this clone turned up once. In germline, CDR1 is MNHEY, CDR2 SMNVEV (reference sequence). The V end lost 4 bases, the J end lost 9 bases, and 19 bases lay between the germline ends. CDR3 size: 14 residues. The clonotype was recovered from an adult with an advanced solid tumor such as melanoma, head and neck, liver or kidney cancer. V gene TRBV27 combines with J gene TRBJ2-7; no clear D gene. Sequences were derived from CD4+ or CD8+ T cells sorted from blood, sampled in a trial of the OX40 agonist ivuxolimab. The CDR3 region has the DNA TGTGCCAGCAGTTCGCGGACGGGCCTACGAGGGCAGTACTTC. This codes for CASSSRTGLRGQYF.